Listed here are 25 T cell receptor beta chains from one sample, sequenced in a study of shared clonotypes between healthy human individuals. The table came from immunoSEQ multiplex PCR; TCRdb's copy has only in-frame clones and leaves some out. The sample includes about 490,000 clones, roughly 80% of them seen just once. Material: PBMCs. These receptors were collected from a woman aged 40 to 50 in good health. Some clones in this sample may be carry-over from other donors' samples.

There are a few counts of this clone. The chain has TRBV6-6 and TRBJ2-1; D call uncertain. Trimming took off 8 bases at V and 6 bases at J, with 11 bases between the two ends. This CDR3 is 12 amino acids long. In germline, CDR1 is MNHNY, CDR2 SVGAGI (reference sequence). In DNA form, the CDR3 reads TGTGCCAGCTCAATAGGAAGCAATGAGCAGTTCTTC. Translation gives CASSIGSNEQFF.

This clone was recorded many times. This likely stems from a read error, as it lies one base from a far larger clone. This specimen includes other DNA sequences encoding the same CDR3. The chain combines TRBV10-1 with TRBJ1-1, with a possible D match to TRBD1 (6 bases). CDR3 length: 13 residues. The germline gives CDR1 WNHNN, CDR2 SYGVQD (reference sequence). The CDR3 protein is CASSEDSYTGAFF. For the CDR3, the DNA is TGCGCCAGCAGCGAGGACAGCTACACTGGAGCTTTCTTT.

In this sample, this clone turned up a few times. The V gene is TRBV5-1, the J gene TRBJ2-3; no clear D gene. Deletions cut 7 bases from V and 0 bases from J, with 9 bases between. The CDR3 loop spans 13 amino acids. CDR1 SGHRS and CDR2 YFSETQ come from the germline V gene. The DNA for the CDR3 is TGCGCCAGCCGTTATGAAAGCACAGATACGCAGTATTTT. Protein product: CASRYESTDTQYF.

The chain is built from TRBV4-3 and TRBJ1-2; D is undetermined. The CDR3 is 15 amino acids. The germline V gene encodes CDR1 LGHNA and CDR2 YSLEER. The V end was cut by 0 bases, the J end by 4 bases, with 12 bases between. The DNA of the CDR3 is TGCGCCAGCAGCCAAGATGGGCACGGGTTCTATGGCTACACCTTC. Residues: CASSQDGHGFYGYTF.

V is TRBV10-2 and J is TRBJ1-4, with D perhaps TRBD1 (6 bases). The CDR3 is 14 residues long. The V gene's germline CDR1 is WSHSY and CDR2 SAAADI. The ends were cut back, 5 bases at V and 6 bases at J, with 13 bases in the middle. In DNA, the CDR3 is TGCGCCAGCAGTTGGGGGGGCTTGGATGAAAAACTGTTTTTT. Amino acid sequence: CASSWGGLDEKLFF.

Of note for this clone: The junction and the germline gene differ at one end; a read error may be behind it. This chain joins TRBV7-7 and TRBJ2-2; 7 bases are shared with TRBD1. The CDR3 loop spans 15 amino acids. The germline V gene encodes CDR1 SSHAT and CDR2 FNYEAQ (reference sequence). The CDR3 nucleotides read TGTGCTAGCAGCTTACGGACAGGGAACACCGGGGAGCTGTTTTTT. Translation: CASSLRTGNTGELFF.

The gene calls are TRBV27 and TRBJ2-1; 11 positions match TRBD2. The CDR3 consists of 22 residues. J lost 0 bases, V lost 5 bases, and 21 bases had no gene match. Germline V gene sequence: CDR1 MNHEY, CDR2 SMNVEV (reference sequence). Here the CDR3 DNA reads TGTGCCAGCAGTACCAACCGACCACCCCTAGCGGGAGGACCTAGCTCCTACAATGAGCAGTTCTTC. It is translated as CASSTNRPPLAGGPSSYNEQFF.

CDR3 in amino acids: CASSLNRETQYF. The CDR3 DNA is TGCGCCAGCAGCTTGAACAGGGAGACCCAGTACTTC. This chain joins TRBV5-1 and TRBJ2-5; perhaps TRBD1 as D (5 bases). V was trimmed by 1 base and J by 5 bases, leaving 6 bases between them. CDR1 is SGHRS, CDR2 YFSETQ, per germline. There are 12 residues in the CDR3.

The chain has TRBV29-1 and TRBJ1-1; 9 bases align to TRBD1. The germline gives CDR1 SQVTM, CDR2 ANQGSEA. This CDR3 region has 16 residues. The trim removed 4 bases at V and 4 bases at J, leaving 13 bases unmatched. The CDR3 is CSVGAIQGAEGTEAFF. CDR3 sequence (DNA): TGCAGCGTTGGGGCCATACAGGGGGCGGAAGGCACTGAAGCTTTCTTT.

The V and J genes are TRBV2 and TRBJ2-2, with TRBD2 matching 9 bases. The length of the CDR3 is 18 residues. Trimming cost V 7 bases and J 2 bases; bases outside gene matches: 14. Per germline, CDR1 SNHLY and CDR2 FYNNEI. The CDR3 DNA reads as TGTGCCAGCACATCCAAAACCCTAGCGGGATTCAACACCGGGGAGCTGTTTTTT. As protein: CASTSKTLAGFNTGELFF.

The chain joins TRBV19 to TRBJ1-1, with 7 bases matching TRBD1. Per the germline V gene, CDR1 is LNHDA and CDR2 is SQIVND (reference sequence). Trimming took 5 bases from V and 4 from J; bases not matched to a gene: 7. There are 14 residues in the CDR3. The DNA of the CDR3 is TGTGCCAGTAGTGGCCGGGACAGCAGCACTGAAGCTTTCTTT. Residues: CASSGRDSSTEAFF.

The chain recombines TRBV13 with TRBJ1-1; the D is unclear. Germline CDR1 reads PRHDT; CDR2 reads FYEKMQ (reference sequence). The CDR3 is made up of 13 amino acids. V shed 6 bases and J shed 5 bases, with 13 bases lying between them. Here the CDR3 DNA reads TGTGCCAGCAGGCCAGGCGGTGAGACTGAAGCTTTCTTT. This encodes CASRPGGETEAFF.

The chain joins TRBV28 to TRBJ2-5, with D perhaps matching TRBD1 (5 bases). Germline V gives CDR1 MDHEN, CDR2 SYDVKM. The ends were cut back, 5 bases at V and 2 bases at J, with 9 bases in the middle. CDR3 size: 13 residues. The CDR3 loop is CASSTGPQETQYF. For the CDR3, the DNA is TGTGCCAGCAGTACAGGACCACAAGAGACCCAGTACTTC.

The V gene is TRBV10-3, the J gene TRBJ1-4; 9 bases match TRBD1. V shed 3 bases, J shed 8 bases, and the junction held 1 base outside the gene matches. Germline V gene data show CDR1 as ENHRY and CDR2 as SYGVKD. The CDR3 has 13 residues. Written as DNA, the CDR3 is TGTGCCATCAGTGACGGACAGGGGGAAAAACTGTTTTTT. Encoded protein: CAISDGQGEKLFF.

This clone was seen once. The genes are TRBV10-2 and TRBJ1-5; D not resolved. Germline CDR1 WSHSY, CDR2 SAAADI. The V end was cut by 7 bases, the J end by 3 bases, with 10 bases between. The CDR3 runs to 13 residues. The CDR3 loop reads CASKAADNQPQHF. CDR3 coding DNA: TGCGCCAGCAAGGCGGCAGACAATCAGCCCCAGCATTTT.

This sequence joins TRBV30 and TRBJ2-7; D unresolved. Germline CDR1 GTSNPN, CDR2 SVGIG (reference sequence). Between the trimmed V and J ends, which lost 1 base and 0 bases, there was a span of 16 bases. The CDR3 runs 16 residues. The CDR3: CAWSAFTVVYSYEQYF. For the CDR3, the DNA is TGTGCCTGGAGTGCCTTTACAGTGGTCTACTCCTACGAGCAGTACTTC.

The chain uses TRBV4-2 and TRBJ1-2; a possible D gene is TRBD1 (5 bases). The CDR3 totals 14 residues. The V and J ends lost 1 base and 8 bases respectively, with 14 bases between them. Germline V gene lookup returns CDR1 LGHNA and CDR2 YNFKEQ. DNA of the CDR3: TGTGCCAGCAGCCAAGTTGGTGGGGCCGGGGGCTACACCTTC. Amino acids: CASSQVGGAGGYTF.

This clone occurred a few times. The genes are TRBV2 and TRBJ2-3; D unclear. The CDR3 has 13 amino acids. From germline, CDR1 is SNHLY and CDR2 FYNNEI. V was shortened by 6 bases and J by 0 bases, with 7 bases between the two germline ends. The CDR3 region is CASSITSTDTQYF. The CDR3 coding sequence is TGTGCCAGCAGCATCACTAGCACAGATACGCAGTATTTT.

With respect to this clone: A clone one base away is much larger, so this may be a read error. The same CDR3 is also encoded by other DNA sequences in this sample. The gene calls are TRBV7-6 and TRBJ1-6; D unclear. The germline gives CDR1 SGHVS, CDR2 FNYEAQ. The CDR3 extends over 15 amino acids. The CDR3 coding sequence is TGTGCCAGCTCTTGGGGAGTCGGGAGTAATTCACCACTCCACTTT. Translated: CASSWGVGSNSPLHF.

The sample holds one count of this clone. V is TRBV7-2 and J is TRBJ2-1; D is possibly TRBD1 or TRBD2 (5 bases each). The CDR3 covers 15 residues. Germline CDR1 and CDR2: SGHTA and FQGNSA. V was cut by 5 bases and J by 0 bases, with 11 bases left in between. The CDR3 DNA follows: TGTGCCAGCAGCCAGGGACGCCGCTCCTACAATGAGCAGTTCTTC. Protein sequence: CASSQGRRSYNEQFF. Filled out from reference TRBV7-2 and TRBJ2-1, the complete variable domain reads GAGVSQSPSNKVTEKGKDVELRCDPISGHTALYWYRQSLGQGLEFLIYFQGNSAPDKSGLPSDRFSAERTGGSVSTLTIQRTQQEDSAVYLCASSQGRRSYNEQFFGPGTRLTVL.

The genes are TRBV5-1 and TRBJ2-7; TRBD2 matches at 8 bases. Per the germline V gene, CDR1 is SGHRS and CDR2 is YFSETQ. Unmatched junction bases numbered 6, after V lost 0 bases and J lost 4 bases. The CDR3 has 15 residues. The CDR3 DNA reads TGCGCCAGCAGCTTGGGTAGCGGGGCCAAATACGAGCAGTACTTC. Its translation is CASSLGSGAKYEQYF.

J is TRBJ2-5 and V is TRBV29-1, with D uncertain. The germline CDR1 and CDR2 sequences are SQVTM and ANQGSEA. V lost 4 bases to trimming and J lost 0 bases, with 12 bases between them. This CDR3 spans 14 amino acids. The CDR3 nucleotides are TGCAGCGTTGGGGGAAGGAAGTACCAAGAGACCCAGTACTTC. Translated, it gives CSVGGRKYQETQYF.

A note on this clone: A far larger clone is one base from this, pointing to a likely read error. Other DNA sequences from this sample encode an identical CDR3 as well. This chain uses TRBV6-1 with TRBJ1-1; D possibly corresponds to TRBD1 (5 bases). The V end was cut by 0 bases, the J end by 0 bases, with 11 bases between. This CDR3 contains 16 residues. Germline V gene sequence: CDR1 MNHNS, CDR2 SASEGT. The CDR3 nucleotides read TGTGCCAGCAGTGAAGCGCTGGGGCGATTGAACACTGAAGCTTTCTTT. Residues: CASSEALGRLNTEAFF.

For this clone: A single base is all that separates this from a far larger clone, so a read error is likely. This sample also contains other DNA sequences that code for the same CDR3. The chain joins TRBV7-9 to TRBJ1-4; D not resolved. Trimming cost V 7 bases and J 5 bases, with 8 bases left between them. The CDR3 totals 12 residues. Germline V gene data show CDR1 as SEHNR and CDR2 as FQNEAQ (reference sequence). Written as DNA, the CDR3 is TGTGCCAGCATGGATGGCAATGAAAAACTGTTTTTT. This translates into CASMDGNEKLFF.

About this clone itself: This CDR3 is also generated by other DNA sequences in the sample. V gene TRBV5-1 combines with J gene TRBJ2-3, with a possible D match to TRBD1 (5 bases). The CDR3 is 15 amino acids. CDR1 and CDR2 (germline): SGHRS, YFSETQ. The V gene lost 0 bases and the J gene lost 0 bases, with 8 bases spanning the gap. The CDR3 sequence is CASSLDAGSTDTQYF. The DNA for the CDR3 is TGCGCCAGCAGCTTGGATGCAGGGAGCACAGATACGCAGTATTTT. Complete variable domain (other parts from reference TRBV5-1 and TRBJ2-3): KAGVTQTPRYLIKTRGQQVTLSCSPISGHRSVSWYQQTPGQGLQFLFEYFSETQRNKGNFPGRFSGRQFSNSRSEMNVSTLELGDSALYLCASSLDAGSTDTQYFGPGTRLTVL.